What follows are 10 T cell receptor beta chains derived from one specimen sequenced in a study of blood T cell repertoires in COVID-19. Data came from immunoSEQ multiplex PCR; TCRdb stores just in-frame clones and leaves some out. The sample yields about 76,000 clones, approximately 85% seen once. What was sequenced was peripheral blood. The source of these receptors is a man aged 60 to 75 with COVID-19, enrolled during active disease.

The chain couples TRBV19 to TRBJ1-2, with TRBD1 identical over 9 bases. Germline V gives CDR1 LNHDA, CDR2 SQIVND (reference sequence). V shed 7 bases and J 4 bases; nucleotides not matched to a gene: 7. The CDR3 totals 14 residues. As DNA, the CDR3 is TGTGCCAGTACTTCCGGGACAGGGATCTATGGCTACACCTTC. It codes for CASTSGTGIYGYTF.

CDR3 sequence (DNA): TGCGCCAGCAACCCTGCCGGGAGAGCGAATTCACCCCTCCACTTT. Protein sequence: CASNPAGRANSPLHF. The V gene is TRBV5-1, the J gene TRBJ1-6, with D unresolved. Germline assignment: CDR1 SGHRS and CDR2 YFSETQ. The CDR3 sequence is 15 residues long. V dropped 6 bases and J dropped 7 bases, with 17 bases sitting between them. Variable domain in full (rest from reference TRBV5-1 and TRBJ1-6): KAGVTQTPRYLIKTRGQQVTLSCSPISGHRSVSWYQQTPGQGLQFLFEYFSETQRNKGNFPGRFSGRQFSNSRSEMNVSTLELGDSALYLCASNPAGRANSPLHFGNGTRLTVT.

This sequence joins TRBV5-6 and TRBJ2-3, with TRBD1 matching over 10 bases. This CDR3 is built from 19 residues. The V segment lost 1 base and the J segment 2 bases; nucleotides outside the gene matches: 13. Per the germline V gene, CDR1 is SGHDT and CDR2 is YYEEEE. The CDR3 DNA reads TGTGCCAGCAGCTTGTTCGCCGGGACAGGGGAGCAGGCCACAGATACGCAGTATTTT. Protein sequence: CASSLFAGTGEQATDTQYF. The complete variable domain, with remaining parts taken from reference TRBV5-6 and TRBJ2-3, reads DAGVTQSPTHLIKTRGQQVTLRCSPKSGHDTVSWYQQALGQGPQFIFQYYEEEERQRGNFPDRFSGHQFPNYSSELNVNALLLGDSALYLCASSLFAGTGEQATDTQYFGPGTRLTVL.

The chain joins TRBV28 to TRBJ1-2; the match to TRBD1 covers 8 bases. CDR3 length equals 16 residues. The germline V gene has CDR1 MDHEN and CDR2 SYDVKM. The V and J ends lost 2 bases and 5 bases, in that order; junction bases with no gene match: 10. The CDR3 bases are TGTGCCAGCAGTTTACCAGGGGGCATGAATTCTTATGGCTACACCTTC. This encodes CASSLPGGMNSYGYTF.

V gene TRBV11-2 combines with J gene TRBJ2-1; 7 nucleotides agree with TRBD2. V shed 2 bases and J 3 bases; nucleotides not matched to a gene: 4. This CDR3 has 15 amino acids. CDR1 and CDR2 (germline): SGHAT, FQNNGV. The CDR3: CASSLMLADYNEQFF. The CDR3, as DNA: TGTGCCAGCAGCTTAATGCTAGCGGACTACAATGAGCAGTTCTTC.

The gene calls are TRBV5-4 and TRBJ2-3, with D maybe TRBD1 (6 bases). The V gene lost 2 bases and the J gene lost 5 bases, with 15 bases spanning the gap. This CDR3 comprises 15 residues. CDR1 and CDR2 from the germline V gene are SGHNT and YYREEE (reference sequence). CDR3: CASSFWTVVKDTQYF. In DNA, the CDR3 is TGTGCCAGCAGCTTCTGGACAGTTGTGAAAGATACGCAGTATTTT.

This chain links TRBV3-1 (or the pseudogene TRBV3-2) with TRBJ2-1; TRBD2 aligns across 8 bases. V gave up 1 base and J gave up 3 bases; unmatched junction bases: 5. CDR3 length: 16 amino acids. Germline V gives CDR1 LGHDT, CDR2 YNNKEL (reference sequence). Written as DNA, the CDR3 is TGTGCCAGCAGCCAAGCGGGACTAGAGGACTACAATGAGCAGTTCTTC. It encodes CASSQAGLEDYNEQFF.

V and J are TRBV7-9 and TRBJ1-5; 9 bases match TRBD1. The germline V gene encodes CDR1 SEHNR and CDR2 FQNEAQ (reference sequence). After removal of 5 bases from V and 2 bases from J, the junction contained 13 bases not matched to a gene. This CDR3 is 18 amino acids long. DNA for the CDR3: TGTGCCAGCAGCCGTAGCTGGACAGGGGAACGGGGCAATCAGCCCCAGCATTTT. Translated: CASSRSWTGERGNQPQHF.

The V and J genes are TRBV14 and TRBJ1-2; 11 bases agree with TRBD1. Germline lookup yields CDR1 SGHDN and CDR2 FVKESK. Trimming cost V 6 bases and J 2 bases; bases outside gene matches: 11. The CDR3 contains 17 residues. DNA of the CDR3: TGTGCCAGCAGTCCTAGGACAGGGGGCATATTGAACTATGGCTACACCTTC. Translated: CASSPRTGGILNYGYTF.

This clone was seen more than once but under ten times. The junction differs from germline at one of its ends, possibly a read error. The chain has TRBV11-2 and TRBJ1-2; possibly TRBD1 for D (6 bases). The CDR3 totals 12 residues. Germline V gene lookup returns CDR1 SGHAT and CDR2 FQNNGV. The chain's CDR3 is CASSSGGGRPLF. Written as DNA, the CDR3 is TGTGCCAGCAGCTCCGGGGGGGGCAGACCACTCTTC.